The T cell receptor beta chain under discussion was sequenced for a study of blood T cells in healthy people across ages. Germline V gene sequence: CDR1 LNHDA, CDR2 SQIVND (reference sequence). V lost 5 bases and J lost 2; bases outside the gene matches: 13. This CDR3 spans 20 amino acids. Next came a second PCR, run for roughly 6 to 11 cycles, which used a sample-barcoded 5' primer along with a J-beta primer mix. With 12 random nucleotides, a template-switch adaptor tagged each individual cDNA molecule. TCRdb recomputed calls from the 5' RACE reads with MiXCR, one row per CDR3 protein. The repertoire includes about a million distinct CDR3 sequences, 45% to 60% of them detected once, and around a fifth sits in the top ten. Collection of 8.5 to 10 milliliters of peripheral blood was performed for each donor.

This sequence was found in an older woman in good health. The gene calls are TRBV19 and TRBJ2-6, with 12 nucleotides matching TRBD1. The sequenced material came from blood. Here the CDR3 DNA reads TGTGCCAGTAGTCTCACAAATACCGGGACAGGGGGCCCTGGGGCCAACGTCCTGACTTTC. Translated: CASSLTNTGTGGPGANVLTF.